This passage covers 30 T cell receptor beta chains from one sample sequenced in a study of blood T cell repertoires in COVID-19. The assay was immunoSEQ multiplex PCR, and TCRdb's table has in-frame clones only and misses some. This sample carries roughly 100,000 clones, approximately 89% of them seen once, and the ten largest clones take more than 15%. Specimen: peripheral blood. Receptors were obtained from a woman of 80 years or more in a cohort sampled during active COVID-19.

The chain carries TRBV6-1 and TRBJ2-1; 7 bases match TRBD1. Trimming at V came to 3 bases and at J to 4 bases, leaving 6 bases not matched to a gene. The CDR3 spans 15 residues. CDR1 and CDR2 (germline): MNHNS, SASEGT. The CDR3 is CASSDGQVAYNEQFF. CDR3 nucleotide sequence: TGTGCCAGCAGTGACGGACAGGTTGCTTACAATGAGCAGTTCTTC.

This clone was counted a single time. CDR3 sequence reads: CASSRPTGLGQPQHF. For the CDR3, the DNA is TGTGCCAGCAGTCGACCGACAGGGCTGGGTCAGCCCCAGCATTTT. The rearrangement uses TRBV2 and TRBJ1-5; 7 nucleotides align to TRBD1. Germline V gene data show CDR1 as SNHLY and CDR2 as FYNNEI. After removal of 5 bases from V and 6 bases from J, the junction contained 10 bases not matched to a gene. The CDR3 totals 15 residues. Full variable domain (rest looked up from reference TRBV2 and TRBJ1-5): EPEVTQTPSHQVTQMGQEVILRCVPISNHLYFYWYRQILGQKVEFLVSFYNNEISEKSEIFDDQFSVERPDGSNFTLKIRSTKLEDSAMYFCASSRPTGLGQPQHFGDGTRLSIL.

The gene calls are TRBV5-4 and TRBJ2-1; possibly TRBD1 for D (6 bases). This CDR3 comprises 16 residues. Deletions cut 4 bases from V and 0 bases from J, with 14 bases between. From germline, CDR1 is SGHNT and CDR2 YYREEE (reference sequence). The CDR3 here is CASSPQGRSSYNEQFF. CDR3 nucleotides: TGTGCCAGCAGCCCTCAGGGGCGCAGCTCCTACAATGAGCAGTTCTTC.

This chain joins TRBV10-3 and TRBJ1-4; D gene uncertain. The CDR3 is 15 residues long. Germline CDR1 is ENHRY and CDR2 is SYGVKD. Trimming shortened V by 2 bases and J by 1 base, and 8 bases separated the two germline ends. For the CDR3, the DNA is TGTGCCATCAGTGAGCTACGGGAAACTAATGAAAAACTGTTTTTT. Translation: CAISELRETNEKLFF.

V and J are TRBV4-2 and TRBJ2-3; 7 bases align to TRBD2. The CDR3 is 18 amino acids. Trimming at V came to 0 bases and at J to 0 bases, leaving 9 bases not matched to a gene. Per the germline V gene, CDR1 is LGHNA and CDR2 is YNFKEQ. In DNA form, the CDR3 reads TGTGCCAGCAGCCAAGATGCGGCTAGCGGACCTAGCACAGATACGCAGTATTTT. Residues: CASSQDAASGPSTDTQYF.

In DNA, the CDR3 is TGTGCCAGCAGCTTATCGGGAGGGTGGGAGACCCAGTACTTC. It translates to CASSLSGGWETQYF. The rearrangement links TRBV7-3 to TRBJ2-5; TRBD2 aligns across 8 bases. J was trimmed by 5 bases and V by 2 bases; bases with no gene match: 4. CDR1 SGHTA and CDR2 FQGTGA come from the germline V gene. The CDR3 is made up of 14 amino acids. The full variable domain, in which reference TRBV7-3 and TRBJ2-5 provide the parts outside the CDR3, is GAGVSQTPSNKVTEKGKYVELRCDPISGHTALYWYRQSLGQGPEFLIYFQGTGAADDSGLPNDRFFAVRPEGSVSTLKIQRTERGDSAVYLCASSLSGGWETQYFGPGTRLLVL.

The chain is built from TRBV7-2 and TRBJ2-7; 8 bases are a match to TRBD2. V gave up 4 bases and J gave up 2 bases; unmatched junction bases: 10. The CDR3 contains 16 residues. Germline assignment: CDR1 SGHTA and CDR2 FQGNSA. The CDR3 here is CASSYGYGRGTYEQYF. The CDR3 nucleotides are TGTGCCAGCAGCTACGGATACGGGAGGGGCACCTACGAGCAGTACTTC.

The chain couples TRBV12-3 or TRBV12-4 to TRBJ2-1, with 9 positions matching TRBD1. The length of the CDR3 is 13 residues. Trimming removed 5 bases from V and 11 bases from J; junction bases left unmatched: 7. This chain's CDR3 is CASSPDRGFKQFF. The CDR3 DNA reads TGTGCCAGCAGTCCGGACAGGGGATTCAAGCAGTTCTTC.

The count of this clone is one. The chain recombines TRBV7-6 with TRBJ1-1; D gene uncertain. This CDR3 comprises 14 residues. The V end lost 0 bases, the J end lost 5 bases, and 10 bases lay between the germline ends. Germline CDR1 and CDR2: SGHVS and FNYEAQ. The CDR3 DNA reads as TGTGCCAGCAGCTTAGCTACTTTCGGGACTGAAGCTTTCTTT. It encodes CASSLATFGTEAFF. The whole variable domain, remainder taken from reference TRBV7-6 and TRBJ1-1, is GAGVSQSPRYKVTKRGQDVALRCDPISGHVSLYWYRQALGQGPEFLTYFNYEAQQDKSGLPNDRFSAERPEGSISTLTIQRTEQRDSAMYRCASSLATFGTEAFFGQGTRLTVV.

V gene TRBV4-1 combines with J gene TRBJ2-1, with 10 positions matching TRBD2. Germline V gene sequence: CDR1 MGHRA, CDR2 YSYEKL. The CDR3 length is 18 residues. The trim removed 0 bases at V and 6 bases at J, leaving 11 bases unmatched. In DNA form, the CDR3 reads TGCGCCAGCAGCCAAGAGTCCCATTTGGCTAGCGGGGGCAATGAGCAGTTCTTC. Protein: CASSQESHLASGGNEQFF.

The chain recombines TRBV18 with TRBJ2-3; 8 nucleotides align to TRBD2. In germline, CDR1 is KGHSH, CDR2 LQKENI. The junction had 6 bases not matched to a gene; V was cut back by 0 bases and J by 1 base. The CDR3 is made up of 17 amino acids. The DNA of the CDR3 is TGTGCCAGCTCACCACCGAGGGTGACTAGCGGCACAGATACGCAGTATTTT. Residues: CASSPPRVTSGTDTQYF. Using reference TRBV18 and TRBJ2-3 for the parts outside the CDR3, the full variable domain is NAGVMQNPRHLVRRRGQEARLRCSPMKGHSHVYWYRQLPEEGLKFMVYLQKENIIDESGMPKERFSAEFPKEGPSILRIQQVVRGDSAAYFCASSPPRVTSGTDTQYFGPGTRLTVL.

Regarding this clone: Mismatch with germline at one junction end may stem from a read error. The V gene is TRBV7-7, the J gene TRBJ2-6; TRBD1 might be the D (6 bases). CDR3 length equals 15 residues. In germline, CDR1 is SSHAT, CDR2 FNYEAQ (reference sequence). Here the CDR3 DNA reads TGTGCTAGCAGCCCTGGACAGTCTGGGGCCAACGTCCTGACTTTC. Its translation is CASSPGQSGANVLTF.

The V and J genes are TRBV5-6 and TRBJ2-1; TRBD2 aligns across 9 bases. Trimming at V came to 2 bases and at J to 8 bases, leaving 8 bases not matched to a gene. The CDR3 spans 15 residues. Germline V CDR1 and CDR2: SGHDT, YYEEEE. CDR3 DNA sequence: TGTGCCAGCAGCTTACCTAGCGGGAAGGGGTATGAGCAGTTCTTC. It encodes CASSLPSGKGYEQFF.

This chain links TRBV19 with TRBJ1-4, with a tentative D call TRBD1 (6 bases). Germline loops: CDR1 LNHDA, CDR2 SQIVND (reference sequence). The CDR3 sequence is 13 residues long. Trimming shortened V by 5 bases and J by 5 bases, and 9 bases separated the two germline ends. The CDR3 loop is CASSPGVNEKLFF. As DNA, the CDR3 is TGTGCCAGTAGTCCAGGGGTCAATGAAAAACTGTTTTTT. Full variable domain (rest looked up from reference TRBV19 and TRBJ1-4): DGGITQSPKYLFRKEGQNVTLSCEQNLNHDAMYWYRQDPGQGLRLIYYSQIVNDFQKGDIAEGYSVSREKKESFPLTVTSAQKNPTAFYLCASSPGVNEKLFFGSGTQLSVL.

The chain uses TRBV7-9 and TRBJ2-1; 8 bases line up with TRBD1. Germline-derived CDR1 and CDR2 are SEHNR and FQNEAQ (reference sequence). J was trimmed by 9 bases and V by 5 bases; bases with no gene match: 6. CDR3 size: 13 residues. For the CDR3, the DNA is TGTGCCAGCAGCGTCACAGGGGGTATTGAGCAGTTCTTC. It encodes CASSVTGGIEQFF.

This chain uses TRBV3-1 (or the pseudogene TRBV3-2) with TRBJ2-1; D perhaps matches TRBD2 (5 bases). V was cut by 6 bases and J by 3 bases, with 15 bases left in between. Germline CDR1 LGHDT, CDR2 YNNKEL (reference sequence). This CDR3 is 15 amino acids long. CDR3 in amino acids: CASSPSGVVYNEQFF. The CDR3 nucleotides read TGTGCCAGCAGTCCTTCCGGGGTAGTCTACAATGAGCAGTTCTTC.

The CDR3 here is CASRDWTNTGELFF. The CDR3 DNA follows: TGCGCCAGCAGGGACTGGACGAACACCGGGGAGCTGTTTTTT. The rearrangement uses TRBV10-1 and TRBJ2-2; perhaps TRBD2 as D (5 bases). Trimming removed 6 bases at V and 0 bases at J, with 8 bases between. CDR3 length: 14 amino acids. Germline CDR1 is WNHNN and CDR2 is SYGVQD (reference sequence).

The chain uses TRBV6-1 and TRBJ2-3; possibly TRBD1 for D (5 bases). V was pared by 2 bases and J by 3 bases, with 9 bases between. This CDR3 contains 14 residues. Germline assignment: CDR1 MNHNS and CDR2 SASEGT. Written as DNA, the CDR3 is TGTGCCAGCAGTGAATTAGGGGAAACAGATACGCAGTATTTT. Translation: CASSELGETDTQYF.

The rearrangement links TRBV6-5 to TRBJ2-5, with D possibly being TRBD2 (6 bases). The germline V gene has CDR1 MNHEY and CDR2 SVGAGI. There are 13 residues in the CDR3. V was trimmed by 6 bases and J by 5 bases, leaving 13 bases between them. CDR3 nucleotide sequence: TGTGCCAGCAGCCGCGGGACGTGGGAGACCCAGTACTTC. As protein: CASSRGTWETQYF.

The chain has TRBV18 and TRBJ2-3; no reliable D call. Trimming took 3 bases from V and 7 from J, leaving 5 bases between them. The germline V gene has CDR1 KGHSH and CDR2 LQKENI. The CDR3 totals 11 residues. The CDR3 nucleotides are TGTGCCAGCTCACCGAGTAATACGCAGTATTTT. Translation gives CASSPSNTQYF.

This clone has just a few counts. The V call is TRBV15, the J call TRBJ1-1; perhaps TRBD1 as D (5 bases). Trimming took off 4 bases at V and 0 bases at J, with 12 bases between the two ends. This CDR3 has 15 residues. In germline, CDR1 is LNHNV, CDR2 YYDKDF (reference sequence). This CDR3 reads CATSTRQMVNTEAFF. Here the CDR3 DNA reads TGTGCCACCAGCACCAGACAGATGGTGAACACTGAAGCTTTCTTT.

The gene calls are TRBV5-1 and TRBJ1-4, with 7 nucleotides matching TRBD1. V trimming: 4 bases; J trimming: 6 bases; junction bases outside the gene matches: 6. Germline values: CDR1 SGHRS, CDR2 YFSETQ. The CDR3 is made up of 14 amino acids. Here the CDR3 DNA reads TGCGCCAGCAGCACCGACAGGGAGCATGAAAAACTGTTTTTT. Translation gives CASSTDREHEKLFF. Full variable domain (rest looked up from reference TRBV5-1 and TRBJ1-4): KAGVTQTPRYLIKTRGQQVTLSCSPISGHRSVSWYQQTPGQGLQFLFEYFSETQRNKGNFPGRFSGRQFSNSRSEMNVSTLELGDSALYLCASSTDREHEKLFFGSGTQLSVL.

This clone has just a few counts. V gene TRBV5-6 combines with J gene TRBJ1-2; D remains ambiguous. The CDR3 spans 15 residues. Trimming left V 0 bases short and J 5 bases short, with 14 bases between. Looked up from germline, CDR1 is SGHDT and CDR2 is YYEEEE. The CDR3 loop is CASSLDTGLGYGYTF. The CDR3 DNA reads as TGTGCCAGCAGCTTGGATACGGGGTTAGGATATGGCTACACCTTC.

The CDR3 DNA is TGCGCCAGCAGCTTGGAAGCGACGAGGGAGACCCAGTACTTC. This gives the protein CASSLEATRETQYF. The chain employs TRBV5-1 and TRBJ2-5; no firm D call. The CDR3 spans 14 residues. Germline CDR1 SGHRS, CDR2 YFSETQ. Between the trimmed V and J ends, which lost 0 bases and 5 bases, there was a span of 11 bases.

The genes are TRBV24-1 and TRBJ2-2; 7 nucleotides match TRBD1. Germline trimming cut 4 bases from V and 0 bases from J; bases unmatched to any gene: 7. Germline V lookup: CDR1 KGHDR, CDR2 SFDVKD. CDR3 length: 17 residues. The CDR3: CATSDPPGQSNTGELFF. CDR3 bases: TGTGCCACCAGTGACCCCCCGGGACAGTCGAACACCGGGGAGCTGTTTTTT.

The chain has TRBV6-6 and TRBJ1-6; 7 bases map to TRBD1. Germline V gene sequence: CDR1 MNHNY, CDR2 SVGAGI (reference sequence). This CDR3 has 15 amino acids. The V and J ends lost 4 bases and 6 bases, in that order; junction bases with no gene match: 6. The CDR3 spells CASSSKRQGNSPLHF. The CDR3 nucleotides are TGTGCCAGCAGTTCCAAAAGACAGGGTAATTCACCCCTCCACTTT.

The CDR3 is CASSQPPGGANYGYTF. Here the CDR3 DNA reads TGTGCCAGCAGCCAACCCCCTGGAGGAGCTAACTATGGCTACACCTTC. The V gene is TRBV3-1 (or the pseudogene TRBV3-2), the J gene TRBJ1-2; D is unclear. This CDR3 has 16 amino acids. Trimming took off 2 bases at V and 0 bases at J, with 13 bases between the two ends. Germline assignment: CDR1 LGHDT and CDR2 YNNKEL (reference sequence).

V and J are TRBV28 and TRBJ2-1; 8 bases are shared with TRBD2. CDR3 length equals 15 residues. The germline V gene has CDR1 MDHEN and CDR2 SYDVKM. With V trimmed by 5 bases and J by 8 bases, 11 bases remained unmatched. CDR3: CASSGGGRNVDEQFF. In nucleotides, the CDR3 is TGTGCCAGCAGTGGTGGCGGGAGGAACGTCGATGAGCAGTTCTTC.

The chain employs TRBV4-2 and TRBJ2-5, with 15 bases matching TRBD2. CDR3 length: 15 amino acids. V gave up 4 bases and J gave up 5 bases; unmatched junction bases: 2. Germline lookup yields CDR1 LGHNA and CDR2 YNFKEQ. The CDR3 spells CASSPGTSGRETQYF. CDR3 DNA sequence: TGTGCCAGCAGCCCCGGGACTAGCGGGAGGGAGACCCAGTACTTC.

The chain is built from TRBV3-1 (or the pseudogene TRBV3-2) and TRBJ2-1; D call uncertain. With 2 bases removed from V and 6 bases from J, the gap between germline ends came to 8 bases. CDR1 and CDR2 (germline): LGHDT, YNNKEL (reference sequence). The CDR3 consists of 13 residues. The CDR3 region has the DNA TGTGCCAGCAGCCAATCGTCGGGCAATGAGCAGTTCTTC. Residues: CASSQSSGNEQFF.